These 14 T cell receptor beta chains share one sample of origin, sequenced in a study of CD4 T cells in relation to SARS-CoV-2 and coronaviruses. Using immunoSEQ multiplex PCR, the repertoire was profiled, and TCRdb retains in-frame clones only, with some absent. The data contain over 35,000 clones, more than 60% of them singletons. No cognate antigen is known for these TCRs. Sequenced material: memory CD4+ T cells from PBMCs, cultured in vitro. The receptors were gathered from an adult with COVID-19.

The chain recombines TRBV5-5 with TRBJ2-5; 7 nucleotides line up with TRBD2. The V and J ends lost 3 bases and 5 bases, in that order; junction bases with no gene match: 7. CDR3 length equals 14 residues. Germline V lookup: CDR1 SGHKS, CDR2 YYEKEE (reference sequence). The CDR3: CASSSVSGVETQYF. The CDR3 nucleotides read TGTGCCAGCAGCTCCGTAAGCGGGGTCGAGACCCAGTACTTC.

This chain connects TRBV2 to TRBJ1-4; a possible D gene is TRBD1 (5 bases). V shed 7 bases and J shed 4 bases, with 10 bases lying between them. Per germline, CDR1 SNHLY and CDR2 FYNNEI. This CDR3 comprises 13 residues. The CDR3 DNA reads TGTGCCAGCACGAGGGGAATTAATGAAAAACTGTTTTTT. Translating it yields CASTRGINEKLFF.

V gene TRBV19 combines with J gene TRBJ1-5; D gene unclear. Between the trimmed V and J ends, which lost 3 bases and 4 bases, there was a span of 7 bases. The CDR3 is 13 amino acids. Germline-derived CDR1 and CDR2 are LNHDA and SQIVND (reference sequence). The CDR3 protein is CASSISVNQPQHF. CDR3 DNA sequence: TGTGCCAGTAGTATTTCAGTGAATCAGCCCCAGCATTTT.

The chain employs TRBV12-3 or TRBV12-4 and TRBJ1-3; unclear D gene. The CDR3 sequence is 12 residues long. The V end lost 11 bases, the J end lost 1 base, and 9 bases lay between the germline ends. The CDR3 DNA is TGTGCCTCGGGAGGGTCTGGAAACACCATATATTTT. Its translation: CASGGSGNTIYF.

The rearrangement joins TRBV4-1 to TRBJ1-5, with D unclear. With 2 bases removed from V and 4 bases from J, the gap between germline ends came to 6 bases. The CDR3 extends over 13 amino acids. The germline V gene encodes CDR1 MGHRA and CDR2 YSYEKL. CDR3 bases: TGCGCCAGCAGCCAACTGGGAAATCAGCCCCAGCATTTT. This encodes CASSQLGNQPQHF.

V is TRBV27 and J is TRBJ2-2; D is undetermined. CDR3 length: 12 residues. From germline, CDR1 is MNHEY and CDR2 SMNVEV (reference sequence). The V and J ends lost 4 bases and 3 bases respectively, with 3 bases between them. The CDR3 DNA reads TGTGCCAGCAGTTCCTACACCGGGGAGCTGTTTTTT. Its translation: CASSSYTGELFF.

The chain links TRBV7-2 to TRBJ2-7; 11 nucleotides agree with TRBD2. The CDR3 contains 16 residues. The junction had 8 bases not matched to a gene; V was cut back by 5 bases and J by 2 bases. Germline CDR1 SGHTA, CDR2 FQGNSA. For the CDR3, the DNA is TGTGCCAGCAGCAAGGGGACTAGCGGAGGAACCTACGAGCAGTACTTC. Protein: CASSKGTSGGTYEQYF.

This clone is a singleton in its sample. The V and J genes are TRBV4-1 and TRBJ2-7; no firm D call. The CDR3 covers 13 residues. V lost 1 base and J lost 6, with 10 bases in between. Per germline, CDR1 MGHRA and CDR2 YSYEKL. The CDR3 loop is CASSQGPVGEQYF. CDR3 coding DNA: TGCGCCAGCAGCCAAGGGCCTGTCGGCGAGCAGTACTTC.

CDR3 amino acids: CASSLRLAGEETQYF. The CDR3 coding sequence is TGTGCCAGCAGCCTGAGACTAGCGGGAGAAGAGACCCAGTACTTC. The chain is built from TRBV9 and TRBJ2-5, with TRBD2 matching over 12 bases. V trimming: 4 bases; J trimming: 3 bases; junction bases outside the gene matches: 4. Germline values: CDR1 SGDLS, CDR2 YYNGEE. This CDR3 spans 15 amino acids.

The V call is TRBV28, the J call TRBJ2-1, with D maybe TRBD2 (5 bases). This CDR3 spans 14 amino acids. CDR1 is MDHEN and CDR2 is SYDVKM in the germline V gene. With 7 bases removed from V and 0 bases from J, the gap between germline ends came to 10 bases. CDR3 sequence: CASTHGSSYNEQFF. The CDR3 nucleotides are TGTGCCAGCACTCATGGGAGCTCCTACAATGAGCAGTTCTTC.

The chain recombines TRBV2 with TRBJ2-7; 9 bases agree with TRBD2. Looked up from germline, CDR1 is SNHLY and CDR2 is FYNNEI. After removal of 5 bases from V and 0 bases from J, the junction contained 2 bases not matched to a gene. The CDR3 extends over 14 amino acids. CDR3 residues: CASSISGSSYEQYF. In DNA form, the CDR3 reads TGTGCCAGCAGTATTAGCGGGAGCTCCTACGAGCAGTACTTC.

This chain connects TRBV5-4 to TRBJ2-1; TRBD2 matches 7 bases. CDR1 is SGHNT, CDR2 YYREEE, per germline (reference sequence). J was trimmed by 4 bases and V by 3 bases; bases with no gene match: 7. The CDR3 consists of 15 residues. In nucleotides, the CDR3 is TGTGCCAGCAGCTCCCGGGACTACCAATACAATGAGCAGTTCTTC. It translates to CASSSRDYQYNEQFF.

J is TRBJ2-1 and V is TRBV15; D unclear. The CDR3 contains 15 residues. The germline V and J ends were trimmed by 0 bases and 0 bases, with 6 bases remaining between them. The germline CDR1 and CDR2 sequences are LNHNV and YYDKDF (reference sequence). The DNA for the CDR3 is TGTGCCACCAGCAGAGATATAGGCTCCTACAATGAGCAGTTCTTC. It yields the protein CATSRDIGSYNEQFF.

This clone was counted between two and nine times. The J gene is TRBJ2-7, the V gene TRBV7-2; 11 bases match TRBD2. There are 16 residues in the CDR3. CDR1 and CDR2 from the germline V gene are SGHTA and FQGNSA. After removal of 5 bases from V and 7 bases from J, the junction contained 13 bases not matched to a gene. The CDR3 DNA is TGTGCCAGCAGCCAGGGACTAGCGGCAGCTGGTTGGGAGCAGTACTTC. This codes for CASSQGLAAAGWEQYF.